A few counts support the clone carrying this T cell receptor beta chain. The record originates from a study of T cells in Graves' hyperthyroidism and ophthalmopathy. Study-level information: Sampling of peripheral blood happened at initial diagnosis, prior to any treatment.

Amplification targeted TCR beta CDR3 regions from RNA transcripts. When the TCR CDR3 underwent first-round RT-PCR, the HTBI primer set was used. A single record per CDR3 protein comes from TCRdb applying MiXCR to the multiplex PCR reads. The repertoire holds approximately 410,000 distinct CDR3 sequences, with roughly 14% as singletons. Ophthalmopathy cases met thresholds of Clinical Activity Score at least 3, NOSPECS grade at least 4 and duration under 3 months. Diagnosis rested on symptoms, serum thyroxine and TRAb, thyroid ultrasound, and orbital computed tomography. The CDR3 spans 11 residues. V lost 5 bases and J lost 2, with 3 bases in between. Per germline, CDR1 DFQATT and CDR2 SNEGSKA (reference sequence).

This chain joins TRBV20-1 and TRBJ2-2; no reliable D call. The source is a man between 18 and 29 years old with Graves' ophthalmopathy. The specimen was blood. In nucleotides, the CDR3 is TGCAGTGCTGAAAACACCGGGGAGCTGTTTTTT. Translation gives CSAENTGELFF.